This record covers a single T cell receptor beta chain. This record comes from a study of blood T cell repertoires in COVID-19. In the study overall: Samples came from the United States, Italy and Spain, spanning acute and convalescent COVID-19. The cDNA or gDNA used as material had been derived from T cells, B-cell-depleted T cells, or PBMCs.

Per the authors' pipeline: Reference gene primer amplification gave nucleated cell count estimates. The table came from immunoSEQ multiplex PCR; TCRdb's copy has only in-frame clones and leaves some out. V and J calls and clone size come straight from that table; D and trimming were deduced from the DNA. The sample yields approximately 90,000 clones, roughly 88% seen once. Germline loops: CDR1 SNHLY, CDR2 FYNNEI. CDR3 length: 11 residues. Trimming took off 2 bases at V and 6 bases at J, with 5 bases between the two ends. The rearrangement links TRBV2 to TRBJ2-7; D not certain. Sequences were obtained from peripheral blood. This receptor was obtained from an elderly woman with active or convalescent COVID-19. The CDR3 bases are TGTGCCAGCAGTGAAATCGGCGAGCAGTACTTC. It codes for CASSEIGEQYF.